This T cell receptor beta chain appears in the sequencing data of a study of cytomegalovirus exposure and HLA in healthy donors. Study-wide findings and caveats: Most sequenced TCRs were rare (though some public TCRs occurred in many donors). Within an earlier analysis, most TCR beta V segments proved productive either about 90% or about 30% of the time.

This clone was observed a few times. Its specificity is unknown. Germline V gene lookup returns CDR1 SGDLS and CDR2 YYNGEE. CDR3 length: 16 residues. V gave up 1 base and J gave up 0 bases, with 12 bases separating them. It was with 60 Vbeta and 13 Jbeta primers that the PCR ran. The table came from immunoSEQ multiplex PCR; TCRdb's copy has only in-frame clones and leaves some out. This table has 200,000 or so clones, roughly 85% appearing once. The receptor comes from a young man in good health and CMV-seronegative. Sequencing was performed on PBMCs. This chain joins TRBV9 and TRBJ2-3, with D hard to call. CDR3 DNA: TGTGCCAGCAGCGTATACGGTGATCATAGCACAGATACGCAGTATTTT. Its protein is CASSVYGDHSTDTQYF.